The 22 T cell receptor beta chains presented below share a single source sample, sequenced in a study of T cell responses to AZD1222 COVID-19 vaccine. Method: immunoSEQ multiplex PCR; TCRdb's copy keeps in-frame clones and lacks some. Of just under 90,000 clones detected, about nine tenths appear once; the ten largest clones hold around 5.5%. This specimen consisted of peripheral blood, obtained 28 days after the second AZD1222 dose. The receptors were sampled from an adult who received the AZD1222 COVID-19 vaccine.

Concerning this clone: One junction end disagrees with the germline gene, perhaps due to a read error. The chain is built from TRBV24-1 and TRBJ1-1; D possibly corresponds to TRBD1 (6 bases). This CDR3 is 11 amino acids long. CDR1 and CDR2 from the germline V gene are KGHDR and SFDVKD. CDR3 in DNA: TGTGCCACCAGTGTAGGGGGGGCGCTCCATTTT. It is translated as CATSVGGALHF.

This chain joins TRBV19 and TRBJ1-1, with 8 bases matching TRBD1. The CDR3 spans 14 residues. Losses at the gene ends were 3 bases for V and 4 bases for J; bases not matched to a gene: 4. The germline gives CDR1 LNHDA, CDR2 SQIVND (reference sequence). The CDR3 is CASSIGTGFTEAFF. As DNA, the CDR3 is TGTGCCAGTAGTATCGGGACAGGATTCACTGAAGCTTTCTTT.

V is TRBV2 and J is TRBJ1-2; no reliable D call. Germline CDR1 is SNHLY and CDR2 is FYNNEI. The CDR3 extends over 12 amino acids. Trimming shortened V by 7 bases and J by 5 bases, and 11 bases separated the two germline ends. CDR3 in DNA: TGTGCCAGCACCCTAATGGCGTATGGCTACACCTTC. Protein product: CASTLMAYGYTF.

This clone was observed a few times. The chain links TRBV29-1 to TRBJ1-1; TRBD1 aligns across 7 bases. CDR1 SQVTM and CDR2 ANQGSEA come from the germline V gene. Trimming removed 3 bases from V and 5 bases from J; junction bases left unmatched: 12. This CDR3 has 15 residues. The CDR3 is CSVDRKPGGGTEAFF. DNA of the CDR3: TGCAGCGTTGATAGGAAACCAGGGGGGGGAACTGAAGCTTTCTTT. The variable domain in full, with the rest retrieved from reference TRBV29-1 and TRBJ1-1, is SAVISQKPSRDICQRGTSLTIQCQVDSQVTMMFWYRQQPGQSLTLIATANQGSEATYESGFVIDKFPISRPNLTFSTLTVSNMSPEDSSIYLCSVDRKPGGGTEAFFGQGTRLTVV.

As concerns this clone: The CDR3 ends on some other residue instead of the conserved phenylalanine or tryptophan, so this is likely a read error. The DNA is omitted, as the CDR3 cannot be located on it reliably, and the CDR3 follows TCRdb's listing. The gene calls are TRBV30 and TRBJ1-2. The CDR3 is 10 residues long, counting both termini. The germline CDR1 and CDR2 sequences are GTSNPN and SVGIG (reference sequence). The CDR3: CAWGLTPLRA.

The J gene is TRBJ2-2, the V gene TRBV4-2; TRBD2 aligns across 14 bases. The CDR3 has 17 residues. The ends lost 1 base at V and 6 bases at J; junction bases unmatched: 4. Germline V gives CDR1 LGHNA, CDR2 YNFKEQ. CDR3 protein: CASSQGLTSGGAGELFF. The CDR3 DNA reads TGTGCCAGCAGCCAAGGCCTGACTAGCGGGGGGGCCGGGGAGCTGTTTTTT.

The chain combines TRBV6-6 with TRBJ2-7; perhaps TRBD2 as D (6 bases). Trimming removed 6 bases from V and 4 bases from J, with 16 bases in between. CDR1 and CDR2 (germline): MNHNY, SVGAGI (reference sequence). There are 14 residues in the CDR3. CDR3: CASSPGLPSYEQYF. As DNA, the CDR3 is TGTGCCAGCAGCCCGGGACTTCCTTCGTACGAGCAGTACTTC.

The chain links TRBV5-1 to TRBJ1-6, with unresolved D. V was pared by 3 bases and J by 7 bases, with 11 bases between. The CDR3 covers 14 residues. Germline values: CDR1 SGHRS, CDR2 YFSETQ. CDR3 DNA: TGCGCCAGCAGCTCTATCTCCGAGAATTCACCCCTCCACTTT. Protein: CASSSISENSPLHF.

The chain joins TRBV2 to TRBJ2-6; TRBD2 aligns across 9 bases. Germline trimming cut 5 bases from V and 0 bases from J; bases unmatched to any gene: 5. CDR1 SNHLY and CDR2 FYNNEI come from the germline V gene. This CDR3 is 17 amino acids long. The CDR3 reads CASSLSGGSSGANVLTF. CDR3 bases: TGTGCCAGCAGTCTTAGCGGGGGCTCCTCTGGGGCCAACGTCCTGACTTTC.

The chain employs TRBV5-1 and TRBJ2-1; D is tentatively TRBD1 or TRBD2 (6 bases each). V lost 0 bases and J lost 4, with 11 bases in between. The CDR3 is 15 residues long. The germline CDR1 and CDR2 sequences are SGHRS and YFSETQ. CDR3 protein: CASSLAGAKYNEQFF. DNA for the CDR3: TGCGCCAGCAGCTTGGCGGGGGCCAAGTACAATGAGCAGTTCTTC.

This chain uses TRBV2 with TRBJ2-3; D uncertain. V was clipped by 8 bases and J by 0 bases, with 6 bases between them. Germline CDR1 is SNHLY and CDR2 is FYNNEI. The CDR3 totals 12 residues. The CDR3 DNA follows: TGTGCCAGCCAGACTAGCACAGATACGCAGTATTTT. This sequence encodes CASQTSTDTQYF.

The J gene is TRBJ1-2, the V gene TRBV3-1 (or the pseudogene TRBV3-2), with D maybe TRBD1 (5 bases). The V gene's germline CDR1 is LGHDT and CDR2 YNNKEL (reference sequence). The CDR3 contains 15 residues. V lost 0 bases, J lost 7 bases, and 15 bases lay in between. The DNA for the CDR3 is TGTGCCAGCAGCCAAGATGGTAGGGGCCGCGGTGGCTACACCTTC. This gives the protein CASSQDGRGRGGYTF.

The chain carries TRBV5-1 and TRBJ2-1; TRBD2 matches at 7 bases. Germline V CDR1 and CDR2: SGHRS, YFSETQ. V lost 0 bases, J lost 7 bases, and 13 bases stayed unmatched. The CDR3 covers 17 residues. The CDR3 reads CASSLGKVERGRNEQFF. DNA for the CDR3: TGCGCCAGCAGCTTGGGAAAGGTCGAGCGGGGACGAAATGAGCAGTTCTTC.

The chain carries TRBV27 and TRBJ2-1, with TRBD2 matching 9 bases. CDR3 length: 15 amino acids. The V gene end was trimmed by 6 bases and the J gene end by 3 bases; junction bases not matched to a gene: 6. Germline-derived CDR1 and CDR2 are MNHEY and SMNVEV (reference sequence). CDR3 nucleotides: TGTGCCAGCAGCCCACTAGCGGGTCTCTACAATGAGCAGTTCTTC. Its translation: CASSPLAGLYNEQFF.

The chain links TRBV5-1 to TRBJ1-2, with D unclear. Looked up from germline, CDR1 is SGHRS and CDR2 is YFSETQ. V lost 0 bases and J lost 2, with 11 bases in between. The CDR3 is 15 residues long. CDR3 coding DNA: TGCGCCAGCAGCTTGGTTTCCCAAGTGAACTATGGCTACACCTTC. It translates to CASSLVSQVNYGYTF.

This clone was counted once. This chain uses TRBV11-2 with TRBJ2-5, with D maybe TRBD1 (5 bases). Trimming took 1 base from V and 5 from J, leaving 17 bases between them. CDR3 length equals 16 residues. Per the germline V gene, CDR1 is SGHAT and CDR2 is FQNNGV. CDR3 protein: CASSLAMTERVETQYF. CDR3 nucleotide sequence: TGTGCCAGCAGCTTAGCTATGACAGAGAGAGTGGAGACCCAGTACTTC. Together with reference TRBV11-2 and TRBJ2-5, the CDR3 gives the full variable domain: EAGVAQSPRYKIIEKRQSVAFWCNPISGHATLYWYQQILGQGPKLLIQFQNNGVVDDSQLPKDRFSAERLKGVDSTLKIQPAKLEDSAVYLCASSLAMTERVETQYFGPGTRLLVL.

The V call is TRBV28, the J call TRBJ1-2, with a tentative D call TRBD1 (6 bases). CDR1 and CDR2 (germline): MDHEN, SYDVKM. This CDR3 contains 16 residues. The ends were cut back, 2 bases at V and 4 bases at J, with 17 bases in the middle. The CDR3, as DNA: TGTGCCAGCAGTTTAACCGCGGGGGGCTATTCCTATGGCTACACCTTC. This codes for CASSLTAGGYSYGYTF.

J is TRBJ2-4 and V is TRBV19, with D possibly TRBD1 on 6 matching bases. Trimming shortened V by 6 bases and J by 1 base, and 10 bases separated the two germline ends. This CDR3 has 14 residues. The germline V gene has CDR1 LNHDA and CDR2 SQIVND (reference sequence). CDR3 amino acids: CASRLQGAKNIQYF. The CDR3 DNA follows: TGTGCCAGTAGGTTACAGGGTGCCAAAAACATTCAGTACTTC.

This rearrangement joins TRBV15 to TRBJ1-5, with 8 bases lining up with TRBD1. There are 14 residues in the CDR3. The V gene end was trimmed by 2 bases and the J gene end by 6 bases; junction bases not matched to a gene: 3. The germline CDR1 and CDR2 sequences are LNHNV and YYDKDF (reference sequence). CDR3 in amino acids: CATSRQGAGQPQHF. The CDR3 region has the DNA TGTGCCACCAGCAGACAGGGGGCTGGTCAGCCCCAGCATTTT.

The chain has TRBV19 and TRBJ2-3; 13 bases are a match to TRBD2. This CDR3 contains 18 residues. The germline CDR1 and CDR2 sequences are LNHDA and SQIVND (reference sequence). V lost 5 bases, J lost 0 bases, and 8 bases stayed unmatched. This CDR3 reads CASSSPGLAGTSTDTQYF. CDR3 coding DNA: TGTGCCAGTAGTTCCCCGGGACTAGCGGGAACTAGCACAGATACGCAGTATTTT.

The J gene is TRBJ1-1, the V gene TRBV7-3; TRBD1 agrees at 9 bases. In germline, CDR1 is SGHTA, CDR2 FQGTGA. There are 15 residues in the CDR3. Trimming at V came to 8 bases and at J to 0 bases, leaving 7 bases not matched to a gene. The CDR3 nucleotides read TGTGCCAGCGGATCCGGGACAGGGCTGAACACTGAAGCTTTCTTT. This codes for CASGSGTGLNTEAFF.

This chain uses TRBV4-1 with TRBJ1-4, with a possible D match to TRBD1 (6 bases). This CDR3 has 16 amino acids. CDR1 is MGHRA, CDR2 YSYEKL, per germline. Trimming cost V 2 bases and J 8 bases, with 18 bases left between them. DNA for the CDR3: TGCGCCAGCAGCCAATTATTTTTACAGGGAAACGAAAAACTGTTTTTT. Translation: CASSQLFLQGNEKLFF.